The 21 T cell receptor beta chains below all came from one sample that was sequenced in a study of OX40 agonist ivuxolimab in advanced cancers. Assay used: immunoSEQ multiplex PCR; TCRdb lists only in-frame clones, some missing. The sample comprises some 86,000 clones, roughly 88% of which are singletons, and over 3% rests with the top ten. The sample in question was CD4+ or CD8+ T cells sorted from blood, obtained in a trial of the OX40 agonist ivuxolimab. The receptors were gathered from an adult with an advanced solid tumor such as melanoma, head and neck, liver or kidney cancer.

The chain is built from TRBV4-3 and TRBJ2-3; TRBD2 aligns across 9 bases. The CDR3 runs 18 residues. The germline V gene encodes CDR1 LGHNA and CDR2 YSLEER. V was clipped by 1 base and J by 1 base; unmatched bases: 9. For the CDR3, the DNA is TGCGCCAGCAGCCAAGGGCTAGCGGGACGGGTTGGCACAGATACGCAGTATTTT. Translated, it gives CASSQGLAGRVGTDTQYF.

The V and J genes are TRBV10-3 and TRBJ2-2; no clear D. From germline, CDR1 is ENHRY and CDR2 SYGVKD. The V end was cut by 2 bases, the J end by 2 bases, with 0 bases between. This CDR3 is 12 amino acids long. The CDR3 DNA reads TGTGCCATCAGTGAGAACACCGGGGAGCTGTTTTTT. This sequence encodes CAISENTGELFF.

The rearrangement links TRBV5-4 to TRBJ2-7, with no clear D. This CDR3 spans 15 amino acids. V was pared by 1 base and J by 6 bases, with 17 bases between. Looked up from germline, CDR1 is SGHNT and CDR2 is YYREEE (reference sequence). The CDR3 bases are TGTGCCAGCAGCTTGCTGGGCGGCGGACCCAGCGAGCAGTACTTC. Translation: CASSLLGGGPSEQYF. The variable domain in full, with the rest retrieved from reference TRBV5-4 and TRBJ2-7, is ETGVTQSPTHLIKTRGQQVTLRCSSQSGHNTVSWYQQALGQGPQFIFQYYREEENGRGNFPPRFSGLQFPNYSSELNVNALELDDSALYLCASSLLGGGPSEQYFGPGTRLTVT.

The chain carries TRBV15 and TRBJ2-6, with no clear D. The V gene's germline CDR1 is LNHNV and CDR2 YYDKDF (reference sequence). Trimming cost V 1 base and J 0 bases, with 10 bases left between them. The CDR3 covers 17 residues. In DNA form, the CDR3 reads TGTGCCACCAGCAGAGGGCATCAACACTCTGGGGCCAACGTCCTGACTTTC. Translating it yields CATSRGHQHSGANVLTF.

This CDR3 is CASSQDGTGGEKLFF. The CDR3 region has the DNA TGTGCCAGCAGCCAGGATGGGACAGGGGGTGAAAAACTGTTTTTT. The V call is TRBV4-2, the J call TRBJ1-4; 11 bases match TRBD1. Trimming took 3 bases from V and 7 from J; bases not matched to a gene: 4. The CDR3 length is 15 residues. CDR1 is LGHNA and CDR2 is YNFKEQ in the germline V gene.

The chain links TRBV5-1 to TRBJ1-1, with D possibly matching TRBD1 (5 bases). Germline V gives CDR1 SGHRS, CDR2 YFSETQ. V was clipped by 0 bases and J by 5 bases, with 14 bases between them. The CDR3 contains 15 residues. The CDR3 here is CASSLVGTGATEAFF. The DNA of the CDR3 is TGCGCCAGCAGCTTGGTCGGGACCGGGGCTACTGAAGCTTTCTTT.

The rearrangement joins TRBV4-1 to TRBJ1-6; D unresolved. The CDR3 length is 18 residues. Germline CDR1 and CDR2: MGHRA and YSYEKL. Trimming removed 0 bases at V and 0 bases at J, with 12 bases between. The CDR3 here is CASSQDLAGSSYNSPLHF. Written as DNA, the CDR3 is TGCGCCAGCAGCCAAGATCTGGCCGGCAGCTCCTATAATTCACCCCTCCACTTT.

The gene calls are TRBV7-9 and TRBJ2-3; D remains ambiguous. In germline, CDR1 is SEHNR, CDR2 FQNEAQ (reference sequence). This CDR3 has 17 amino acids. Trimming cost V 0 bases and J 3 bases, with 16 bases left between them. The CDR3 sequence is CASSLALGFQKTDTQYF. The CDR3 DNA reads TGTGCCAGCAGCTTAGCGCTCGGGTTTCAAAAAACAGATACGCAGTATTTT.

V is TRBV5-4 and J is TRBJ2-7, with D possibly matching TRBD1 (5 bases). V shed 0 bases and J shed 1 base, with 14 bases lying between them. The length of the CDR3 is 16 residues. Per germline, CDR1 SGHNT and CDR2 YYREEE (reference sequence). CDR3 DNA: TGTGCCAGCAGCTTGGAGCCGACCAGGGATTCCTACGAGCAGTACTTC. Residues: CASSLEPTRDSYEQYF. The full variable domain, its missing parts supplied by reference TRBV5-4 and TRBJ2-7, is ETGVTQSPTHLIKTRGQQVTLRCSSQSGHNTVSWYQQALGQGPQFIFQYYREEENGRGNFPPRFSGLQFPNYSSELNVNALELDDSALYLCASSLEPTRDSYEQYFGPGTRLTVT.

The chain couples TRBV18 to TRBJ1-3, with D possibly matching TRBD1 (5 bases). Looked up from germline, CDR1 is KGHSH and CDR2 is LQKENI. This CDR3 contains 16 residues. Trimming stripped 0 bases from V and 5 bases from J, with 14 bases between. CDR3 sequence (DNA): TGTGCCAGCTCACCACCGGCGCAGGGAAGTAGAAACACCATATATTTT. Translation gives CASSPPAQGSRNTIYF.

V usage is TRBV5-1 and J usage is TRBJ1-2; 12 nucleotides line up with TRBD1. In germline, CDR1 is SGHRS, CDR2 YFSETQ. CDR3 size: 14 residues. Trimming took 4 bases from V and 8 from J; bases not matched to a gene: 6. CDR3 sequence (DNA): TGCGCCAGCAGCGGAGGGGACAGGGGGCAAGGCTACACCTTC. It yields the protein CASSGGDRGQGYTF.

J is TRBJ2-1 and V is TRBV19; 11 bases agree with TRBD2. The V gene end was trimmed by 7 bases and the J gene end by 9 bases; junction bases not matched to a gene: 11. The CDR3 runs 15 residues. In germline, CDR1 is LNHDA, CDR2 SQIVND (reference sequence). The CDR3 here is CASNDLAGGGGEQFF. CDR3 coding DNA: TGTGCCAGTAATGATCTAGCGGGAGGAGGTGGTGAGCAGTTCTTC. The full variable domain, rest sourced from reference TRBV19 and TRBJ2-1, is DGGITQSPKYLFRKEGQNVTLSCEQNLNHDAMYWYRQDPGQGLRLIYYSQIVNDFQKGDIAEGYSVSREKKESFPLTVTSAQKNPTAFYLCASNDLAGGGGEQFFGPGTRLTVL.

The V and J genes are TRBV2 and TRBJ1-1, with D possibly matching TRBD1 (5 bases). The CDR3 extends over 15 amino acids. Trimming removed 8 bases from V and 3 bases from J, with 19 bases in between. CDR1 and CDR2 from the germline V gene are SNHLY and FYNNEI. In nucleotides, the CDR3 is TGTGCCAGCGGGAGGAGGGGAGGGGAGGACACTGAAGCTTTCTTT. Its translation is CASGRRGGEDTEAFF.

This chain uses TRBV6-1 with TRBJ2-7; a possible D gene is TRBD1 (6 bases). The CDR3 sequence is 13 residues long. V lost 8 bases to trimming and J lost 5 bases, with 16 bases between them. Germline V CDR1 and CDR2: MNHNS, SASEGT. The CDR3 loop is CASQQVRGDEQYF. The CDR3 DNA reads as TGTGCCAGCCAACAAGTCAGGGGAGACGAGCAGTACTTC.

This clone showed up just once. The chain's CDR3 is CASTDRDRGRDEQYF. CDR3 nucleotide sequence: TGTGCCAGCACTGACCGGGACAGGGGGCGCGACGAGCAGTACTTC. The chain uses TRBV7-9 and TRBJ2-7; TRBD1 matches at 12 bases. Germline lookup yields CDR1 SEHNR and CDR2 FQNEAQ (reference sequence). The CDR3 sequence is 15 residues long. The ends lost 7 bases at V and 5 bases at J; junction bases unmatched: 9.

This rearrangement joins TRBV13 to TRBJ2-5, with unresolved D. The J call may be incorrect, as the DNA end agrees better with TRBJ2-7. The CDR3 loop spans 16 amino acids. The germline V gene has CDR1 PRHDT and CDR2 FYEKMQ (reference sequence). CDR3: CASSPGSRGRSDEQYF. The CDR3 DNA reads as TGTGCCAGCAGCCCCGGTAGTAGAGGTAGATCTGACGAGCAGTACTTC.

This chain connects TRBV7-8 to TRBJ2-5, with unresolved D. The J call is uncertain, as TRBJ2-7 better fits the DNA end. This CDR3 contains 13 residues. CDR1 is SGHVS and CDR2 is FQNEAQ in the germline V gene. CDR3 coding DNA: TGTGCCAGCAGCCCTTCCCTCACCTACGAGCAGTACTTC. It is translated as CASSPSLTYEQYF.

The gene calls are TRBV19 and TRBJ1-1; D is unresolved. The CDR3 is 13 amino acids. Germline V gene lookup returns CDR1 LNHDA and CDR2 SQIVND (reference sequence). The V gene lost 3 bases and the J gene lost 10 bases, with 15 bases spanning the gap. This chain's CDR3 is CASSMRERPGAFF. As DNA, the CDR3 is TGTGCCAGTAGTATGCGGGAGAGGCCGGGAGCTTTCTTT.

In its sample, this clone was seen a few times. The V call is TRBV19, the J call TRBJ1-2; TRBD1 matches at 9 bases. Germline-derived CDR1 and CDR2 are LNHDA and SQIVND (reference sequence). Germline trimming cut 4 bases from V and 6 bases from J; bases unmatched to any gene: 3. CDR3 length equals 13 residues. CDR3 nucleotide sequence: TGTGCCAGTAGTACCACAGGGGGCGATGGCTACACCTTC. As protein: CASSTTGGDGYTF.

The chain employs TRBV11-2 and TRBJ2-3; 7 bases fit TRBD1. CDR1 is SGHAT, CDR2 FQNNGV, per germline. The CDR3 loop spans 17 amino acids. After removal of 5 bases from V and 2 bases from J, the junction contained 13 bases not matched to a gene. In nucleotides, the CDR3 is TGTGCCAGCAGCCTCGCCCTGACAGGGCAATCCACAGATACGCAGTATTTT. Translation: CASSLALTGQSTDTQYF.

The chain uses TRBV2 and TRBJ2-1; possibly TRBD2 for D (5 bases). Germline-derived CDR1 and CDR2 are SNHLY and FYNNEI. Trimming pared 8 bases from V and 0 bases from J, leaving 17 bases between. The CDR3 runs to 16 residues. The CDR3 sequence: CASAWTLLTSYNEQFF. Written as DNA, the CDR3 is TGTGCCAGCGCCTGGACTCTTCTAACCTCCTACAATGAGCAGTTCTTC.